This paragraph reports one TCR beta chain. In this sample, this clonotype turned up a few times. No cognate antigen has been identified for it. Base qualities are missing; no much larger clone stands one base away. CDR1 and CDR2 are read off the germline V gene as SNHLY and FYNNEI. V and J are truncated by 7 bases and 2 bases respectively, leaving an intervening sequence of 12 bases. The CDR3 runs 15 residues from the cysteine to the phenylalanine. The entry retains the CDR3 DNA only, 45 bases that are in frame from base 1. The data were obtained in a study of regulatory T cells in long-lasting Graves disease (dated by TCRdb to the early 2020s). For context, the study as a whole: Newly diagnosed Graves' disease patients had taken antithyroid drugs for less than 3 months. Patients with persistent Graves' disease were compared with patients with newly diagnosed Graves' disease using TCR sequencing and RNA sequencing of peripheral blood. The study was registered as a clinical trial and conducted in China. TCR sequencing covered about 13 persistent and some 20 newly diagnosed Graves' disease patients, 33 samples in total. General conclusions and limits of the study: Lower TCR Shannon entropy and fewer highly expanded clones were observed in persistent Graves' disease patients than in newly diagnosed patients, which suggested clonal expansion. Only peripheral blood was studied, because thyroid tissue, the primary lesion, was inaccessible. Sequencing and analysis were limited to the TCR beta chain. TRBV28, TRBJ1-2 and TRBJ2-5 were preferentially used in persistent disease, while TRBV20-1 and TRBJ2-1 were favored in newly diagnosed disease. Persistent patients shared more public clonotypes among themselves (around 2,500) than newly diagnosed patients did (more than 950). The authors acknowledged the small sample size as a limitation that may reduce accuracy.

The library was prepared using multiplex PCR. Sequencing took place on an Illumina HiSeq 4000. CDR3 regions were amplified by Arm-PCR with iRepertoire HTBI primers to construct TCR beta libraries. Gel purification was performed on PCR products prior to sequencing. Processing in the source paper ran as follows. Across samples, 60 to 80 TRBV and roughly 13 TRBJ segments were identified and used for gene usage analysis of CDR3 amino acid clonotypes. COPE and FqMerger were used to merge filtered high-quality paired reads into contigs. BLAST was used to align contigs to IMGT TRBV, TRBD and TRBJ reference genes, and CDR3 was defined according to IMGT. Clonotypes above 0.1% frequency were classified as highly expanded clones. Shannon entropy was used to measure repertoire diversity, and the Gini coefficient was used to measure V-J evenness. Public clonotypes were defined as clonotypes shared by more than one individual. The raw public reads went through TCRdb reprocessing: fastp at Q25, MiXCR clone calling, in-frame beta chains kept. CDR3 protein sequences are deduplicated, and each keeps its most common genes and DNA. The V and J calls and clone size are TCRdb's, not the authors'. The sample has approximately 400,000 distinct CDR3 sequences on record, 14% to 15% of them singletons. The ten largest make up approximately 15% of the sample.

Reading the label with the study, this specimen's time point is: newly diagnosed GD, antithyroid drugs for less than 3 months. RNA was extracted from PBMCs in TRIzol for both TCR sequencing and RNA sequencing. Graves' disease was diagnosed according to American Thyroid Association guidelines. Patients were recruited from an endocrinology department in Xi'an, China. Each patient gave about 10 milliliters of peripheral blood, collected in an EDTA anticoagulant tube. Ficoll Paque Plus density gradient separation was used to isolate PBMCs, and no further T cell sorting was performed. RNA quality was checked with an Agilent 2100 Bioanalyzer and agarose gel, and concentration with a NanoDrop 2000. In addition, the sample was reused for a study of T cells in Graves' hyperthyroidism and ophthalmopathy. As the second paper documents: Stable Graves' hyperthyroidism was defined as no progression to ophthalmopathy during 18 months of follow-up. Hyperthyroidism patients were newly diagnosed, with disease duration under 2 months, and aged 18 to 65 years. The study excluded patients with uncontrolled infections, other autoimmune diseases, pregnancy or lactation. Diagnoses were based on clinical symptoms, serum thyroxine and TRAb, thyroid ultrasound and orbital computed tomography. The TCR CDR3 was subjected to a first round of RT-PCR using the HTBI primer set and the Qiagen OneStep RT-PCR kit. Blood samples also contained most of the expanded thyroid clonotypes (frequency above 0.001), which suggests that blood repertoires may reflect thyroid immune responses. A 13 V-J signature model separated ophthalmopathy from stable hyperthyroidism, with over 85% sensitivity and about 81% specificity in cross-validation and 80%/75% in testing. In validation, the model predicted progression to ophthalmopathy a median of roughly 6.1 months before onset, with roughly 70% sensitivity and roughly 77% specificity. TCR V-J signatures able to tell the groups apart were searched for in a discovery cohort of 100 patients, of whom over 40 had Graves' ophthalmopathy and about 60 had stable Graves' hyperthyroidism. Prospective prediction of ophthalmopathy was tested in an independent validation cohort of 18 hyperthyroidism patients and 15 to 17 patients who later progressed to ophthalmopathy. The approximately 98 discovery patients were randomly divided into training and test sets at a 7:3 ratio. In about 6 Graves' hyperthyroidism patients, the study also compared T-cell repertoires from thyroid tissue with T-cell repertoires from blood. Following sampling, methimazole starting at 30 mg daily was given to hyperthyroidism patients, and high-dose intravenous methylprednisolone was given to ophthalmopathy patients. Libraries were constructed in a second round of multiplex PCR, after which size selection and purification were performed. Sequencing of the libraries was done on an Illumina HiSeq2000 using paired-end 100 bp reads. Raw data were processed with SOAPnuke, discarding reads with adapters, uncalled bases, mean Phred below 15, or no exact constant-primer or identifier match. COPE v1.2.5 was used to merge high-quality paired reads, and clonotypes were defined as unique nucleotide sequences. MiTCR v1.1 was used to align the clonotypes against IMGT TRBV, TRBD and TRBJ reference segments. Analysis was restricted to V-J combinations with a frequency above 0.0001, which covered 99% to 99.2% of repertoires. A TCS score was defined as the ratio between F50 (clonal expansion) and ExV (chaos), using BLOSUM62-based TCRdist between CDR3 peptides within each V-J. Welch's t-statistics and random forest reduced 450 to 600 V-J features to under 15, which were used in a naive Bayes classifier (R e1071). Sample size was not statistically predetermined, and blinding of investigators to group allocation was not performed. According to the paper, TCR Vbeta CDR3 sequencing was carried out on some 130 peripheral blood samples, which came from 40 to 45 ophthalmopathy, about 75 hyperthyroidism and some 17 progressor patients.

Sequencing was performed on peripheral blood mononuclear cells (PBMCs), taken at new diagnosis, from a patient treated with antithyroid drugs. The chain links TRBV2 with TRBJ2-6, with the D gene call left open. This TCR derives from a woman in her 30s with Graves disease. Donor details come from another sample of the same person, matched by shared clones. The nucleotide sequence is TGTGCCAGCACCCCCACGAGCGCTGGGGCCAACGTCCTGACTTTC. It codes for CASTPTSAGANVLTF. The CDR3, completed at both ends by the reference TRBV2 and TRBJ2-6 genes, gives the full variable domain EPEVTQTPSHQVTQMGQEVILRCVPISNHLYFYWYRQILGQKVEFLVSFYNNEISEKSEIFDDQFSVERPDGSNFTLKIRSTKLEDSAMYFCASTPTSAGANVLTFGAGSRLTVL.